This is a list of T cell receptor beta chains from one sample in a study of cytomegalovirus exposure and HLA in healthy donors. The protocol was immunoSEQ multiplex PCR, while the TCRdb copy is restricted to in-frame clones and leaves out a portion. Here the sample spans around 190,000 clones, 85% to 90% being singletons. The sample consisted of PBMCs. The source is a young woman in good health and CMV-seronegative. Each CDR3 is given with its conserved first and last residue. The order of the fields is clone size, D gene, J gene, V gene, CDR3 length, CDR3 protein, CDR3 DNA. The D gene is left open where the match is weak. Size values are once, few and many counts, or a class for expanded clones, and some rows have none.

size: -; D: -; J: TRBJ2-7; V: TRBV5-4; length: 13; CDR3: CASSLAPGYEQYF; DNA: TGTGCCAGCAGCTTGGCCCCCGGCTACGAGCAGTACTTC
size: -; D: -; J: TRBJ2-3; V: TRBV4-2; length: 14; CDR3: CASSQDAYTDTQYF; DNA: TGTGCCAGCAGCCAAGATGCCTACACAGATACGCAGTATTTT
size: -; D: -; J: TRBJ1-1; V: TRBV7-8; length: 16; CDR3: CASSPFAGKSRHEAFF; DNA: TGTGCCAGCAGCCCGTTCGCAGGGAAAAGCAGGCACGAAGCTTTCTTT
size: -; D: TRBD2; J: TRBJ2-7; V: TRBV27; length: 14; CDR3: CASSLWSGGGEQYF; DNA: TGTGCCAGCAGTTTATGGTCCGGCGGGGGCGAGCAGTACTTC
size: once; D: TRBD1; J: TRBJ1-2; V: TRBV5-5; length: 15; CDR3: CASSLGTGHIYGYTF; DNA: TGTGCCAGCAGCTTGGGGACAGGTCATATTTATGGCTACACCTTC
size: -; D: TRBD1; J: TRBJ2-5; V: TRBV19; length: 11; CDR3: CATRQGETQYF; DNA: TGTGCCACCAGACAGGGAGAGACCCAGTACTTC
size: once; D: -; J: TRBJ1-6; V: TRBV6-6; length: 15; CDR3: CASSYDPYRGSPLHF; DNA: TGTGCCAGCAGTTACGACCCCTATAGGGGTTCACCCCTCCACTTT
size: -; D: -; J: TRBJ2-7; V: TRBV19; length: 14; CDR3: CASSTQGEAGKQYF; DNA: TGTGCCAGTAGTACCCAGGGGGAAGCGGGTAAGCAGTACTTC
size: -; D: TRBD2; J: TRBJ2-7; V: TRBV27; length: 14; CDR3: CASSPTGGSYEQYF; DNA: TGTGCCAGCAGTCCGACGGGAGGGAGCTACGAGCAGTACTTC
size: once; D: TRBD1; J: TRBJ2-7; V: TRBV4-1; length: 15; CDR3: CASSQDRTGSYEQYF; DNA: TGCGCCAGCAGCCAAGATCGGACAGGATCCTACGAGCAGTACTTC
size: -; D: -; J: TRBJ1-4; V: TRBV19; length: 14; CDR3: CASSLRFMGEKLFF; DNA: TGTGCCAGTAGTCTAAGGTTCATGGGCGAAAAACTGTTTTTT
size: few; D: -; J: TRBJ2-5; V: TRBV28; length: 11; CDR3: CASTLGETQYF; DNA: TGTGCCAGCACCCTAGGAGAGACCCAGTACTTC
size: once; D: -; J: TRBJ2-7; V: TRBV4-2; length: 16; CDR3: CASSQDWGASSYEQYF; DNA: TGTGCCAGCAGCCAAGATTGGGGAGCGTCTTCCTACGAGCAGTACTTC
size: -; D: -; J: TRBJ1-1; V: TRBV15; length: 15; CDR3: CATSRGAGMNTEAFF; DNA: TGTGCCACCAGCAGAGGGGCGGGCATGAACACTGAAGCTTTCTTT
size: -; D: TRBD1; J: TRBJ2-7; V: TRBV7-7; length: 13; CDR3: CASSSDRGDEQYF; DNA: TGTGCTAGCAGCTCCGACAGGGGGGACGAGCAGTACTTC
size: -; D: TRBD1; J: TRBJ2-5; V: TRBV30; length: 16; CDR3: CAWSATPGQGPWTQYF; DNA: TGTGCCTGGAGCGCGACACCGGGACAGGGGCCATGGACCCAGTACTTC
size: -; D: -; J: TRBJ1-3; V: TRBV10-3; length: 15; CDR3: CAISESRAAGNTIYF; DNA: TGTGCCATCAGTGAGTCGAGGGCCGCTGGAAACACCATATATTTT
size: -; D: TRBD1; J: TRBJ2-1; V: TRBV7-9; length: 14; CDR3: CASSPGTGENEQFF; DNA: TGTGCCAGCAGCCCGGGGACAGGGGAAAATGAGCAGTTCTTC
size: -; D: TRBD1; J: TRBJ1-2; V: TRBV4-3; length: 17; CDR3: CASSQDLGTGLNYGYTF; DNA: TGCGCCAGCAGCCAAGATCTAGGGACAGGGCTTAACTATGGCTACACCTTC
size: -; D: -; J: TRBJ1-1; V: TRBV5-6; length: 11; CDR3: CASSVGGEAFF; DNA: TGTGCCAGCAGCGTCGGTGGTGAAGCTTTCTTT
size: -; D: TRBD1; J: TRBJ2-1; V: TRBV7-9; length: 14; CDR3: CASSFWGTVNEQFF; DNA: TGTGCCAGCAGCTTCTGGGGGACAGTCAATGAGCAGTTCTTC
size: -; D: -; J: TRBJ1-1; V: TRBV7-9; length: 13; CDR3: CASSTTGNTEAFF; DNA: TGTGCCAGCAGCACCACAGGGAACACTGAAGCTTTCTTT
size: -; D: TRBD2; J: TRBJ2-2; V: TRBV7-7; length: 17; CDR3: CASSSLAGGPDTGELFF; DNA: TGTGCTAGCAGCTCACTAGCGGGAGGGCCGGACACCGGGGAGCTGTTTTTT
size: -; D: TRBD2; J: TRBJ2-1; V: TRBV11-2; length: 15; CDR3: CASRATSGGAGEQFF; DNA: TGTGCCAGCAGGGCGACTAGCGGGGGGGCAGGGGAGCAGTTCTTC
size: -; D: -; J: TRBJ1-1; V: TRBV6-4; length: 13; CDR3: CASRYVKRTEAFF; DNA: TGTGCCAGCAGATATGTTAAGCGGACTGAAGCTTTCTTT
size: -; D: -; J: TRBJ2-6; V: TRBV12-2; length: 17; CDR3: CASRLGPVFSGANVLTF; DNA: TGTGCAAGTCGCTTAGGGCCAGTTTTCTCTGGGGCCAACGTCCTGACTTTC
size: few; D: -; J: TRBJ1-1; V: TRBV6-1; length: 13; CDR3: CASREQGTAEAFF; DNA: TGTGCCAGCAGAGAACAGGGTACAGCTGAAGCTTTCTTT
size: -; D: -; J: TRBJ2-7; V: TRBV30; length: 16; CDR3: CAWFPTGLSYHYEQYF; DNA: TGTGCCTGGTTCCCTACAGGGCTTTCCTACCACTACGAGCAGTACTTC
size: -; D: TRBD1; J: TRBJ2-7; V: TRBV6-5; length: 15; CDR3: CASSLQGLGGYEQYF; DNA: TGTGCCAGCAGTCTACAGGGGTTAGGGGGCTACGAGCAGTACTTC
size: -; D: TRBD1; J: TRBJ1-3; V: TRBV4-1; length: 16; CDR3: CASSQEGTGGGGPIYF; DNA: TGCGCCAGCAGCCAAGAGGGAACAGGGGGAGGGGGCCCCATATATTTT
size: -; D: TRBD2; J: TRBJ2-1; V: TRBV7-2; length: 19; CDR3: CASSASRLAGAFSYNEQFF; DNA: TGTGCCAGCAGCGCTTCTAGACTAGCGGGGGCCTTCTCCTACAATGAGCAGTTCTTC
size: -; D: -; J: TRBJ2-7; V: TRBV5-4; length: 16; CDR3: CASSLAAGPLIYEQYF; DNA: TGTGCCAGCAGCTTGGCCGCGGGGCCCCTAATCTACGAGCAGTACTTC
size: -; D: -; J: TRBJ2-7; V: TRBV19; length: 15; CDR3: CASSIDPGRTYEQYF; DNA: TGTGCCAGTAGTATAGATCCGGGGAGGACGTACGAGCAGTACTTC
size: -; D: TRBD1; J: TRBJ2-1; V: TRBV5-4; length: 16; CDR3: CASSLAGTGSYNEQFF; DNA: TGTGCCAGCAGCTTGGCCGGGACAGGATCCTACAATGAGCAGTTCTTC
size: -; D: -; J: TRBJ2-5; V: TRBV7-9; length: 12; CDR3: CASSGEAAAQYF; DNA: TGTGCCAGCAGCGGCGAGGCGGCGGCCCAGTACTTC
size: -; D: -; J: TRBJ1-5; V: TRBV7-2; length: 15; CDR3: CASSRIGTANQPQHF; DNA: TGTGCCAGCAGCAGGATCGGGACTGCCAATCAGCCCCAGCATTTT
size: once; D: -; J: TRBJ1-1; V: TRBV7-9; length: 18; CDR3: CASSLVGGTNLMNTEAFF; DNA: TGTGCCAGCAGCTTAGTTGGGGGGACTAACCTAATGAACACTGAAGCTTTCTTT
size: -; D: -; J: TRBJ1-2; V: TRBV5-4; length: 15; CDR3: CASLPGGQANYGYTF; DNA: TGTGCCAGTCTACCGGGAGGGCAGGCTAACTATGGCTACACCTTC
size: -; D: TRBD1; J: TRBJ1-5; V: TRBV4-1; length: 15; CDR3: CASSQSGTEGQPQHF; DNA: TGCGCCAGCAGCCAAAGTGGGACAGAGGGTCAGCCCCAGCATTTT
size: -; D: -; J: TRBJ2-7; V: TRBV19; length: 15; CDR3: CASSLHFAGGYEQYF; DNA: TGTGCCAGTAGTCTTCACTTCGCCGGGGGCTACGAGCAGTACTTC
size: -; D: TRBD1; J: TRBJ1-3; V: TRBV6-5; length: 14; CDR3: CASSPDRERNTIYF; DNA: TGTGCCAGCAGTCCGGACAGGGAAAGAAACACCATATATTTT
size: once; D: TRBD1; J: TRBJ2-7; V: TRBV5-4; length: 13; CDR3: CASSLQGAQEQYF; DNA: TGTGCCAGCAGCTTACAGGGGGCGCAAGAGCAGTACTTC
size: -; D: TRBD1; J: TRBJ1-5; V: TRBV2; length: 15; CDR3: CASRPITGGNQPQHF; DNA: TGTGCCAGCAGACCCATTACAGGGGGCAATCAGCCCCAGCATTTT
size: -; D: -; J: TRBJ1-5; V: TRBV2; length: 14; CDR3: CASKDKRRNQPQHF; DNA: TGTGCCAGCAAGGATAAGCGGCGCAATCAGCCCCAGCATTTT
size: once; D: -; J: TRBJ1-5; V: TRBV6-1; length: 14; CDR3: CASSESRGNQPQHF; DNA: TGTGCCAGCAGTGAAAGTCGGGGAAATCAGCCCCAGCATTTT
size: -; D: TRBD1; J: TRBJ1-2; V: TRBV6-5; length: 13; CDR3: CATKQGHGYGYTF; DNA: TGTGCCACTAAACAGGGGCATGGCTATGGCTACACCTTC
size: -; D: -; J: TRBJ2-7; V: TRBV27; length: 15; CDR3: CASSLGSSGTYEQYF; DNA: TGTGCCAGCAGTTTGGGTAGCTCGGGGACCTACGAGCAGTACTTC
size: -; D: TRBD1; J: TRBJ1-1; V: TRBV28; length: 14; CDR3: CASTTTGINTEAFF; DNA: TGTGCCAGCACCACGACAGGGATTAACACTGAAGCTTTCTTT
size: -; D: -; J: TRBJ1-1; V: TRBV27; length: 12; CDR3: CASSSRWTEAFF; DNA: TGTGCCAGCAGTTCCCGGTGGACTGAAGCTTTCTTT
size: -; D: TRBD1; J: TRBJ2-2; V: TRBV5-4; length: 17; CDR3: CASSFGLTGAGTGELFF; DNA: TGTGCCAGCAGCTTCGGATTAACAGGGGCGGGCACCGGGGAGCTGTTTTTT
size: few; D: TRBD2; J: TRBJ2-7; V: TRBV7-2; length: 16; CDR3: CASSLEGTSGGYEQYF; DNA: TGTGCCAGCAGCTTGGAGGGGACTAGCGGGGGGTACGAGCAGTACTTC